This T cell receptor (beta chain) was captured in a study of shared clonotypes between healthy human individuals. This CDR3 has 14 residues. Germline assignment: CDR1 SGHVS and CDR2 FQNEAQ. With 1 base removed from V and 5 bases from J, the gap between germline ends came to 12 bases. Assay used: immunoSEQ multiplex PCR; TCRdb lists only in-frame clones, some missing. The table has some 1 million clones, around 76% seen once. The rearrangement uses TRBV7-8 and TRBJ2-7; D gene ambiguous. The receptor was derived from a young man in good health. Source material: memory CD4+ T cells sorted from blood. Subset described: CD45RA-negative fraction. The CDR3 DNA sequence: TGTGCCAGCAGCTTAGGGGCACGTCCCGACGAGCAGTACTTC. Its protein is CASSLGARPDEQYF.